The 13 T cell receptor beta chains in this list originate from one sample, sequenced in a study of T cells in Graves' hyperthyroidism and ophthalmopathy. Using RNA transcripts as the source, TCR beta CDR3 regions were amplified. The TCR CDR3 first-round RT-PCR relied on the HTBI primer set. TCRdb fed the multiplex PCR reads into MiXCR, producing one record per CDR3 protein. The sample records approximately 380,000 distinct CDR3 sequences, 15% to 20% being singletons. The specimen sequenced was blood. The source is a man aged 18 to 29 with Graves' ophthalmopathy.

The chain couples TRBV12-3 or TRBV12-4 to TRBJ1-2; D is uncertain. Trimming shortened V by 7 bases and J by 3 bases, and 9 bases separated the two germline ends. There are 12 residues in the CDR3. The CDR3 nucleotides are TGTGCCAGCACCAAAGCAGACTATGGCTACACCTTC. It encodes CASTKADYGYTF.

The chain uses TRBV7-2 and TRBJ2-1, with D tentatively TRBD2 (6 bases). The V and J ends lost 4 bases and 5 bases respectively, with 15 bases between them. This CDR3 contains 15 residues. Per the germline V gene, CDR1 is SGHTA and CDR2 is FQGNSA. As DNA, the CDR3 is TGTGCCAGCAGCTCGTGGGAGCGGGCTAACAATGAGCAGTTCTTC. It is translated as CASSSWERANNEQFF.

This clonotype was seen at least ten times. The V and J genes are TRBV18 and TRBJ2-1; D gene uncertain. Between the trimmed V and J ends, which lost 4 bases and 5 bases, there was a span of 15 bases. The CDR3 loop spans 15 amino acids. Germline CDR1 reads KGHSH; CDR2 reads LQKENI. The CDR3 DNA sequence: TGTGCCAGCTCACGGAATGGGCTCCGTGACAATGAGCAGTTCTTC. This gives the protein CASSRNGLRDNEQFF.

This clonotype was observed many times. The J gene is TRBJ2-7, the V gene TRBV4-1, with 8 nucleotides matching TRBD1. The CDR3 spans 14 residues. The V and J ends lost 2 bases and 7 bases, in that order; junction bases with no gene match: 7. The germline V gene has CDR1 MGHRA and CDR2 YSYEKL. The CDR3 sequence: CASSQWQGAREQYF. CDR3 sequence (DNA): TGCGCCAGCAGCCAATGGCAGGGGGCGAGGGAGCAGTACTTC.

This clonotype has more than one count but fewer than ten. A junction boundary mismatches the germline segment, possibly from a read error. The chain is built from TRBV5-5 and TRBJ2-5, with 14 bases fitting TRBD2. This CDR3 has 15 amino acids. Germline CDR1 SGHKS, CDR2 YYEKEE (reference sequence). The DNA of the CDR3 is TGTGCCAGCAGTTTGGGACTAGCGGGGGCAGAGACCCAGTACTTC. Amino acid sequence: CASSLGLAGAETQYF.

This clonotype was counted at least ten times. V usage is TRBV6-1 and J usage is TRBJ2-7; 11 bases are shared with TRBD2. After removal of 5 bases from V and 2 bases from J, the junction contained 5 bases not matched to a gene. Germline V gene sequence: CDR1 MNHNS, CDR2 SASEGT. The CDR3 totals 15 residues. The DNA of the CDR3 is TGTGCCAGCAGTCTTTTTAGCGGGGGGGCCTACGAGCAGTACTTC. Translation gives CASSLFSGGAYEQYF.

The rearrangement uses TRBV5-5 and TRBJ2-7; D unresolved. V was trimmed by 0 bases and J by 7 bases, leaving 11 bases between them. The CDR3 is made up of 13 amino acids. The germline V gene encodes CDR1 SGHKS and CDR2 YYEKEE (reference sequence). This CDR3 reads CASSLVPDPEQYF. DNA of the CDR3: TGTGCCAGCAGCTTGGTCCCGGATCCGGAGCAGTACTTC.

This clonotype was recorded a few times. The chain uses TRBV20-1 and TRBJ2-1; possibly TRBD2 for D (5 bases). This CDR3 is built from 16 residues. The germline V gene encodes CDR1 DFQATT and CDR2 SNEGSKA (reference sequence). V lost 0 bases and J 6 bases, leaving 18 bases between the germline ends. CDR3 sequence (DNA): TGCAGTGCTAGAGAGGTACAAGGGAGATGGTCCAATGAGCAGTTCTTC. Protein sequence: CSAREVQGRWSNEQFF.

To note about this clonotype: This sequence may be a read error, since a much larger clone differs from it by one base. The chain uses TRBV24-1 and TRBJ2-7; no clear D gene. The V end was cut by 4 bases, the J end by 0 bases, with 12 bases between. CDR1 is KGHDR and CDR2 is SFDVKD in the germline V gene. The CDR3 has 15 residues. The CDR3 loop reads CATSDRSENSYEQYF. The CDR3 bases are TGTGCCACCAGTGACCGTTCGGAGAACTCCTACGAGCAGTACTTC.

Remarks on this clonotype: This may be a read error: a much more frequent sequence differs by one nucleotide. The gene calls are TRBV9 and TRBJ2-3, with D possibly matching TRBD2 (5 bases). CDR1 SGDLS and CDR2 YYNGEE come from the germline V gene. The CDR3 sequence is 15 residues long. The ends were cut back, 0 bases at V and 2 bases at J, with 10 bases in the middle. DNA for the CDR3: TGTGCCAGCAGCGTAGAAGGAGGATACACAGATACGCAGTATTTT. Translated: CASSVEGGYTDTQYF.

With respect to this clonotype: Just one base apart from a much larger clone, this may be a read error. J is TRBJ1-1 and V is TRBV27, with D perhaps TRBD1 (6 bases). Germline assignment: CDR1 MNHEY and CDR2 SMNVEV (reference sequence). The CDR3 has 13 residues. DNA of the CDR3: TGTACCAGCAGTGTTTACAGGGAAACTGAAGCTTTCTTT. It specifies CTSSVYRETEAFF.

The chain uses TRBV7-2 and TRBJ1-4; 8 nucleotides match TRBD1. Looked up from germline, CDR1 is SGHTA and CDR2 is FQGNSA. This CDR3 is 16 amino acids long. J gave up 7 bases and V 1 base, and 8 bases lay outside the gene matches. The CDR3 loop is CASSLGTGLSGEKLFF. The CDR3 DNA reads TGTGCCAGCAGCTTAGGGACAGGGCTGTCTGGTGAAAAACTGTTTTTT.

About this clonotype: A much larger clone lies a single base off, so this may be a read error. This chain connects TRBV12-3 or TRBV12-4 to TRBJ2-1, with TRBD1 as a possible D gene (6 bases). This CDR3 comprises 16 residues. The ends were cut back, 6 bases at V and 5 bases at J, with 20 bases in the middle. The CDR3 region is CASSQLGARNDNEQFF. The DNA for the CDR3 is TGTGCCAGCAGCCAATTGGGGGCGAGGAACGACAATGAGCAGTTCTTC.